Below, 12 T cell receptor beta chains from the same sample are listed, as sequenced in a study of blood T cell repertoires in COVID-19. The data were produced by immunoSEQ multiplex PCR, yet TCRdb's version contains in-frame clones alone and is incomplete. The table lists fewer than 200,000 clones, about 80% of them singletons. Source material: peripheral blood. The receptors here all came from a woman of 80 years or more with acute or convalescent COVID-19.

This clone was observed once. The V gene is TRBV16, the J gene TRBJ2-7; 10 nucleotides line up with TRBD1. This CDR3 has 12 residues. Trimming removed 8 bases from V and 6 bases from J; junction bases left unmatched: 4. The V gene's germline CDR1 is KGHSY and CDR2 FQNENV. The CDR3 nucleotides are TGTGCCAGCGGGACAGGGGCGGTCGAGCAGTACTTC. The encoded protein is CASGTGAVEQYF. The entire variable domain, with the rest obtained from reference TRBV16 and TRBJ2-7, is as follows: GEEVAQTPKHLVRGEGQKAKLYCAPIKGHSYVFWYQQVLKNEFKFLISFQNENVFDETGMPKERFSAKCLPNSPCSLEIQATKLEDSAVYFCASGTGAVEQYFGPGTRLTVT.

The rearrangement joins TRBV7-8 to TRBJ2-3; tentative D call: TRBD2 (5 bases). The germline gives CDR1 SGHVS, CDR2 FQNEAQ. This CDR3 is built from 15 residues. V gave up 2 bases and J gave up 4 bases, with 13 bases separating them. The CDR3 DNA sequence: TGTGCCAGCAGCTTAAGAGGAGGAGCTGCAGATACGCAGTATTTT. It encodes CASSLRGGAADTQYF.

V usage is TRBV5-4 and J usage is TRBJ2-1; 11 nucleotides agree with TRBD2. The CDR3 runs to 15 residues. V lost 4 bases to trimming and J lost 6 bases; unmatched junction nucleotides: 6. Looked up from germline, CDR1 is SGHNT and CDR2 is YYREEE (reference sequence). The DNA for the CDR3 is TGTGCCAGCAGCCCGCAACTAGCGGGAGTCAATGAGCAGTTCTTC. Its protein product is CASSPQLAGVNEQFF.

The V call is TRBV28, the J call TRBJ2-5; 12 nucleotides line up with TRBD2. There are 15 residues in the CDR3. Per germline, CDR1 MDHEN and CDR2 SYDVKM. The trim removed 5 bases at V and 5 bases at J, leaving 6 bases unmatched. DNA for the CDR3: TGTGCCAGCAGTCTAGCGGGAGGGCCAGGGGAGACCCAGTACTTC. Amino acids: CASSLAGGPGETQYF.

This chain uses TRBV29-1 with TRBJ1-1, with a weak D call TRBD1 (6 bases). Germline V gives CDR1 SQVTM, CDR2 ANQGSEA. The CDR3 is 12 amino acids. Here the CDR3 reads CSAYTGIPEAFF. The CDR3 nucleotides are TGCAGTGCTTATACAGGGATCCCTGAAGCTTTCTTT.

This chain's CDR3 is CASRRLAGIEQYF. The CDR3 region has the DNA TGTGCCAGCAGGAGACTAGCGGGGATTGAGCAGTACTTC. V gene TRBV27 combines with J gene TRBJ2-7, with 11 bases lining up with TRBD2. Trimming at V came to 6 bases and at J to 7 bases, leaving 5 bases not matched to a gene. The CDR3 length is 13 residues. Germline CDR1 and CDR2: MNHEY and SMNVEV (reference sequence).

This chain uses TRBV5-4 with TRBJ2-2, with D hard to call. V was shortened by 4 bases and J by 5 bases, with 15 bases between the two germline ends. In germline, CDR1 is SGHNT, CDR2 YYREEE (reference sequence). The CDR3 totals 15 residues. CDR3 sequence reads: CASSLSTSSTGELFF. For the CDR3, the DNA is TGTGCCAGCAGCCTCTCAACTTCGTCTACCGGGGAGCTGTTTTTT.

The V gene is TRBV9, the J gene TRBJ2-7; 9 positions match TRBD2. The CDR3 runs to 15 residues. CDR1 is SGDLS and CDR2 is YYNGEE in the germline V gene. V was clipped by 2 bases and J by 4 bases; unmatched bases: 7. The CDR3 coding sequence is TGTGCCAGCAGCGTTGGGGCTAGCGGGATTTACGAGCAGTACTTC. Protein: CASSVGASGIYEQYF.

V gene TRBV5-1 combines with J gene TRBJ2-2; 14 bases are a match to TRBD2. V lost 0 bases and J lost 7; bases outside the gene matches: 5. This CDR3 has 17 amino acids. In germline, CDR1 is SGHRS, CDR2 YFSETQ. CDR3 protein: CASSLGTSGRLDGELFF. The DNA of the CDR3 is TGCGCCAGCAGCTTGGGGACTAGCGGGAGGTTGGACGGGGAGCTGTTTTTT.

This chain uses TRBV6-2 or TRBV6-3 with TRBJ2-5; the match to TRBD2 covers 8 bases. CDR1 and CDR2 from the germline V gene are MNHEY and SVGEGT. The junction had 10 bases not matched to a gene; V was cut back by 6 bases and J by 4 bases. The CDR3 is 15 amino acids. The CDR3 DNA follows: TGTGCCAGCAGCACCGGGACTAGGTTTGGAGAGACCCAGTACTTC. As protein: CASSTGTRFGETQYF.

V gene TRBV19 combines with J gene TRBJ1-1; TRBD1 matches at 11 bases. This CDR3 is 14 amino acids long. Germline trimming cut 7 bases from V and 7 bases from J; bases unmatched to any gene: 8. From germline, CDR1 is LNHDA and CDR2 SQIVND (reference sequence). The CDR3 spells CASTPRDRGGEAFF. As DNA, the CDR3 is TGTGCCAGTACCCCCCGGGACAGGGGGGGTGAAGCTTTCTTT.

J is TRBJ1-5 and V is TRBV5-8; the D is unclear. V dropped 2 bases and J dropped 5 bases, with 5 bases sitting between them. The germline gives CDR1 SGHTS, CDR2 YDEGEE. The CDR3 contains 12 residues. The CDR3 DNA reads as TGTGCCAGCAGCTTCGGGGATCAGCCCCAGCATTTT. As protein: CASSFGDQPQHF.